The 8 T cell receptor beta chains below all came from one sample that was sequenced in a study of neurological immune-mediated disorders. TCRdb re-called the 5' RACE reads through MiXCR, storing one row per CDR3 protein. The sample has tens of thousands of distinct CDR3 sequences, 4.5% to 7% seen once. Specimen: CD4+ T cells from blood. These TCRs come from a woman aged 18-29 years with multiple sclerosis.

This clonotype has at least ten counts. This sequence joins TRBV5-6 and TRBJ1-3; D perhaps matches TRBD1 (5 bases). Trimming took 0 bases from V and 0 from J, leaving 10 bases between them. Germline CDR1 SGHDT, CDR2 YYEEEE. The CDR3 sequence is 16 residues long. The CDR3 loop is CASSLALGTSGNTIYF. The CDR3, as DNA: TGTGCCAGCAGCTTGGCATTGGGGACCTCTGGAAACACCATATATTTT. Looking up the rest from reference TRBV5-6 and TRBJ1-3 gives the full variable domain: DAGVTQSPTHLIKTRGQQVTLRCSPKSGHDTVSWYQQALGQGPQFIFQYYEEEERQRGNFPDRFSGHQFPNYSSELNVNALLLGDSALYLCASSLALGTSGNTIYFGEGSWLTVV.

In this sample, this clonotype turned up many times. Sequence at one end of the junction differs from germline and may be a read error. This chain connects TRBV7-7 to TRBJ2-1; D may be TRBD1 (5 bases). The CDR3 totals 14 residues. Per germline, CDR1 SSHAT and CDR2 FNYEAQ (reference sequence). The CDR3 coding sequence is TGTGCTAGCAGCTCGCAACCGACAGCCAATGAGCAGTTCTTC. Translation: CASSSQPTANEQFF.

This clonotype has a count of ten or more. The genes are TRBV10-3 and TRBJ1-1, with D perhaps matching TRBD1 (6 bases). CDR1 and CDR2 from the germline V gene are ENHRY and SYGVKD. The CDR3 is made up of 13 amino acids. Trimming left V 2 bases short and J 6 bases short, with 10 bases between. The CDR3 here is CAISETTGSEAFF. The CDR3 nucleotides are TGTGCCATCAGTGAGACGACAGGATCTGAAGCTTTCTTT.

The chain has TRBV15 and TRBJ2-3, with D possibly being TRBD1 or TRBD2 (5 bases each). Germline-derived CDR1 and CDR2 are LNHNV and YYDKDF (reference sequence). The V end lost 1 base, the J end lost 5 bases, and 13 bases lay between the germline ends. The CDR3 length is 15 residues. CDR3 coding DNA: TGTGCCACCAGCAGAGTTAGGGGAGAGGGAGATACGCAGTATTTT. It codes for CATSRVRGEGDTQYF. Full variable domain (missing parts from reference TRBV15 and TRBJ2-3): DAMVIQNPRYQVTQFGKPVTLSCSQTLNHNVMYWYQQKSSQAPKLLFHYYDKDFNNEADTPDNFQSRRPNTSFCFLDIRSPGLGDTAMYLCATSRVRGEGDTQYFGPGTRLTVL.

The rearrangement uses TRBV3-1 and TRBJ1-2, with 11 bases aligning to TRBD1. Germline trimming cut 6 bases from V and 8 bases from J; bases unmatched to any gene: 5. Germline V gives CDR1 LGHDT, CDR2 YNNKEL (reference sequence). The CDR3 spans 13 residues. The CDR3 loop is CASRSGQGAGYTF. CDR3 in DNA: TGTGCCAGCAGGTCCGGACAGGGGGCCGGCTACACCTTC.

This clonotype was counted only a few times. V gene TRBV6-5 combines with J gene TRBJ2-5, with 14 bases that match TRBD2. The J segment lost 1 base and the V segment lost 5 bases, leaving 6 bases of the junction unmatched. CDR1 MNHEY and CDR2 SVGAGI come from the germline V gene. CDR3 length: 17 amino acids. The CDR3 is CASSRSTSGGVQETQYF. The DNA for the CDR3 is TGTGCCAGCAGTCGCTCGACTAGCGGGGGGGTCCAAGAGACCCAGTACTTC.

This clonotype was seen repeatedly, ten times or more. This chain uses TRBV18 with TRBJ2-3; D uncertain. CDR3 size: 13 residues. The V end was cut by 3 bases, the J end by 4 bases, with 8 bases between. Germline V lookup: CDR1 KGHSH, CDR2 LQKENI. In DNA, the CDR3 is TGTGCCAGCTCACCGAAAAGCCCAGATACGCAGTATTTT. The encoded protein is CASSPKSPDTQYF.

This clonotype was counted many times. The V gene is TRBV27, the J gene TRBJ1-5; possible D gene TRBD1, 5 bases. Germline V gene sequence: CDR1 MNHEY, CDR2 SMNVEV (reference sequence). Trimming removed 6 bases at V and 4 bases at J, with 16 bases between. There are 15 residues in the CDR3. CDR3 in amino acids: CASRRTGVDNQPQHF. In DNA, the CDR3 is TGTGCCAGCAGACGCACGGGGGTAGATAATCAGCCCCAGCATTTT.